This entry concerns a single TCR beta chain. The antigen this receptor binds is unknown. No much larger clonotype is one base removed from it; base qualities were not supplied. These data are taken from a study of T cell responses to AZD1222 COVID-19 vaccine (dated by TCRdb to the early 2020s). With respect to the entire study: TCR sequencing was performed for roughly 240 trial participants, of whom about 200 were given two doses of AZD1222 and around 25 were given two doses of MenACWY control vaccine. Trial participants were enrolled by age into 18-55, 56-69 and 70-plus year subgroups, with 148, 28 and 57 TCR-sequenced participants respectively. Results the study describes overall, beyond this receptor: Only a handful of AZD1222 recipients were SARS-CoV-2 seropositive at baseline, limiting conclusions about previously exposed vaccinees. A significant rise in spike-specific TCR breadth and depth was observed after two AZD1222 doses relative to day 0 and relative to MenACWY recipients. No day 14 peak-response samples were available, so repertoires were characterized only after the peak T cell response. The vaccine-associated CD4 TCRs covered the entire spike protein, and the dominant responses fell in regions 160-218 and 743-854. In the small 56-69-year group, the increase in depth fell short of significance, most likely because of low power. Epitopes outside the regions mutated in the B.1.351 and B.1.1.7 variants were reportedly recognized by nearly half of the unique spike-specific TCRs. Participants were mostly white British, with more females than males. The authors suggested clonal diversity may have been underestimated.

This specimen's time point label, interpreted: about 28 days (+/-7) after the second vaccine dose. AZD1222 recipients whose second dose came at about 4 weeks and those whose second dose came at about 12 weeks were combined into one group, since spike-specific TCR depth and breadth did not differ between the two schedules. The vaccinee samples were drawn from two UK trials, COV001 and COV002, one of which was a single-blind randomized controlled phase 2/3 trial testing AZD1222 (ChAdOx1 nCoV-19) in healthy adults. For TCRbeta chain sequencing, PBMC samples were collected from trial participants at day 0 and at day 28 after the second dose. The CDR3 regions of human TCRbeta chains were analyzed by immunosequencing. The study's own analysis went as follows. Repertoire TCRs were matched against a reference library of SARS-CoV-2-specific TCRs generated with the MIRA antigen-specificity platform. Breadth was defined as the fraction of unique TCRs that were SARS-CoV-2-associated, and depth was defined as the fraction of total T cells that were SARS-CoV-2-associated. Using the MIRA data, each spike-specific TCR was assigned both to the spike region to which the TCR was reactive and to a CD4 or CD8 class. Log10-transformed breadth and depth values were compared by one-way ANOVA with Sidak's multiple comparisons tests. TCRdb re-hosts the immuneACCESS table, in-frame sequences only. Its copies lack some clones; in the studies checked, an unresolved V gene accounts for under half of them, and the cause for the rest is not known. The V and J calls and clone size are taken from that table; D and trimming were inferred from the DNA. The table for this sample lists around 180,000 clones; around 89% of them were counted only once. The ten largest clones take up 20% to 30% of the sample.

From its cysteine to its phenylalanine, the CDR3 spans 14 amino acids. The retained sequence is limited to the CDR3, 42 bases, with the frame set at the first base. Germline trimming amounts to 8 bases on V and 4 bases on J, with 4 as the count of junction bases outside the gene matches. In the germline V gene, CDR1 corresponds to MNHEY and CDR2 to SVGAGI. The receptor was derived from an adult who received the AZD1222 COVID-19 vaccine. Sequencing used peripheral blood, obtained 28 days after the second AZD1222 dose. The chain employs TRBV6-5 and TRBJ1-4; 10 central nucleotides agree with TRBD1. The sequenced DNA: TGTGCCAGCCGCCGGACAGGGGGTAATGAAAAACTGTTTTTT. This gives the protein CASRRTGGNEKLFF.